A single sample gave rise to the 10 T cell receptor beta chains below, sequenced in a study of blood T cell repertoires in COVID-19. Profiling relied on immunoSEQ multiplex PCR, and the TCRdb table lists in-frame clones only, not all of them. The data show a few hundred thousand clones, under 90% seen once. Sequencing input: peripheral blood. All receptors derive from a woman aged 25 to 39 with COVID-19, enrolled during active disease.

V is TRBV7-8 and J is TRBJ1-5, with D perhaps matching TRBD1 (5 bases). Germline-derived CDR1 and CDR2 are SGHVS and FQNEAQ. V lost 2 bases to trimming and J lost 2 bases, with 13 bases between them. CDR3 size: 16 residues. CDR3 bases: TGTGCCAGCAGCTTACTCGCCGGACAACGCAATCAGCCCCAGCATTTT. This sequence encodes CASSLLAGQRNQPQHF.

V gene TRBV5-1 combines with J gene TRBJ2-3, with TRBD1 matching 10 bases. This CDR3 has 15 amino acids. The ends lost 6 bases at V and 4 bases at J; junction bases unmatched: 8. The germline gives CDR1 SGHRS, CDR2 YFSETQ. CDR3 in DNA: TGCGCCAGCACCGGCCGGGACAGGGGAGCAGATACGCAGTATTTT. This codes for CASTGRDRGADTQYF.

The chain is built from TRBV19 and TRBJ1-5; no definite D call. The germline V gene has CDR1 LNHDA and CDR2 SQIVND (reference sequence). V shed 5 bases and J shed 2 bases, with 13 bases lying between them. This CDR3 is 15 amino acids long. This CDR3 is CASSPRLSGNQPQHF. The CDR3 nucleotides read TGTGCCAGTAGTCCCCGTCTCAGTGGCAATCAGCCCCAGCATTTT.

The rearrangement links TRBV6-4 to TRBJ2-1; D uncertain. Trimming shortened V by 5 bases and J by 6 bases, and 14 bases separated the two germline ends. From germline, CDR1 is MRHNA and CDR2 SNTAGT. The CDR3 loop spans 14 amino acids. The CDR3 coding sequence is TGTGCCAGCAGTCCTTTCCCCGGTTCCAATGAGCAGTTCTTC. It is translated as CASSPFPGSNEQFF.

This clone was observed at least ten times. The chain carries TRBV29-1 and TRBJ1-5, with D hard to call. The CDR3 is 13 amino acids. V lost 2 bases and J 1 base, leaving 6 bases between the germline ends. Germline V gene lookup returns CDR1 SQVTM and CDR2 ANQGSEA. The chain's CDR3 is CSVETSSNQPQHF. The CDR3 region has the DNA TGCAGCGTTGAAACGAGCAGCAATCAGCCCCAGCATTTT.

This chain connects TRBV4-1 to TRBJ1-1; 12 positions match TRBD1. The length of the CDR3 is 13 residues. V gave up 9 bases and J gave up 6 bases; unmatched junction bases: 5. CDR1 is MGHRA, CDR2 YSYEKL, per germline. The CDR3 sequence: CASRGQGAAEAFF. CDR3 DNA sequence: TGCGCCAGTAGGGGACAGGGGGCCGCTGAAGCTTTCTTT.

In its sample, this clone was seen once. The chain recombines TRBV29-1 with TRBJ1-4; TRBD1 agrees at 9 bases. The V gene end was trimmed by 6 bases and the J gene end by 8 bases; junction bases not matched to a gene: 7. The germline gives CDR1 SQVTM, CDR2 ANQGSEA. This CDR3 is 13 amino acids long. In DNA, the CDR3 is TGCAGCGTGTTCGGGACAGGGAGCGAAAAACTGTTTTTT. Protein sequence: CSVFGTGSEKLFF.

The chain links TRBV6-1 to TRBJ2-1; 10 positions match TRBD2. CDR1 is MNHNS, CDR2 SASEGT, per germline. The CDR3 is made up of 18 amino acids. Losses at the gene ends were 2 bases for V and 4 bases for J; bases not matched to a gene: 11. This CDR3 is CASSESMPPSGSYNEQFF. The CDR3 DNA follows: TGTGCCAGCAGTGAATCCATGCCTCCTAGCGGGAGTTACAATGAGCAGTTCTTC.

This clone was found a few times. This sequence joins TRBV28 and TRBJ2-7, with a weak D call TRBD1 (5 bases). Trimming pared 3 bases from V and 1 base from J, leaving 19 bases between. CDR1 is MDHEN and CDR2 is SYDVKM in the germline V gene. The CDR3 extends over 17 amino acids. The CDR3 region has the DNA TGTGCCAGCAGTTTCGGCGCAGGGAAAAGAGAATCCTACGAGCAGTACTTC. Translation: CASSFGAGKRESYEQYF.

The gene calls are TRBV5-6 and TRBJ1-2; TRBD1 agrees at 7 bases. The CDR3 sequence is 15 residues long. Germline values: CDR1 SGHDT, CDR2 YYEEEE. V was clipped by 4 bases and J by 5 bases; unmatched bases: 11. In DNA form, the CDR3 reads TGTGCCAGCAGCCTCGAAGGGACAGCACAATATGGCTACACCTTC. This gives the protein CASSLEGTAQYGYTF. The whole variable domain, filled in from reference TRBV5-6 and TRBJ1-2, reads DAGVTQSPTHLIKTRGQQVTLRCSPKSGHDTVSWYQQALGQGPQFIFQYYEEEERQRGNFPDRFSGHQFPNYSSELNVNALLLGDSALYLCASSLEGTAQYGYTFGSGTRLTVV.